This entry features one TCR beta chain sequence. Amplification used 60 Vbeta primers and 13 Jbeta primers. Method: immunoSEQ multiplex PCR; TCRdb's copy keeps in-frame clones and lacks some. Its table lists about 130,000 clones. This specimen belongs to a study of cytomegalovirus exposure and HLA in healthy donors. This CDR3 contains 15 residues. V lost 6 bases and J 7 bases, leaving 19 bases between the germline ends. CDR1 MNHNY and CDR2 SVGAGI come from the germline V gene (reference sequence). This TCR was recovered from a man aged 18 to 29 in good health and CMV-seronegative. The chain uses TRBV6-6 and TRBJ1-5; tentative D call: TRBD1 (5 bases). Sequenced material: PBMCs. The chain's CDR3 is CASRPGKEGIQPQHF. CDR3 sequence (DNA): TGTGCCAGCAGACCCGGTAAGGAGGGGATACAGCCCCAGCATTTT.